Shown below are 24 T cell receptor beta chains from a single sample sequenced in a study of a mutant IDH1 vaccine in newly diagnosed glioma. Clones were read by immunoSEQ multiplex PCR, and TCRdb kept only the in-frame ones, dropping some. The sample has tens of thousands of clones, roughly 85% seen once. Their target antigens are unknown. Time point denoted: week 11, during vaccination. Vaccination used 300 ug of mutant IDH1 20-mer peptide per dose, with topical imiquimod. The sample was PBMCs, taken from a glioma patient whose treatment included an IDH1 peptide vaccine. The receptors originated from a man between 40 and 49 years old with glioma.

The chain uses TRBV5-5 and TRBJ2-1; D unclear. Trimming left V 0 bases short and J 5 bases short, with 6 bases between. Germline V gene lookup returns CDR1 SGHKS and CDR2 YYEKEE (reference sequence). The CDR3 has 13 residues. CDR3 sequence (DNA): TGTGCCAGCAGCTTGGCGTCTAACAATGAGCAGTTCTTC. Translated, it gives CASSLASNNEQFF.

J is TRBJ2-4 and V is TRBV27, with 16 nucleotides matching TRBD2. The V segment lost 4 bases and the J segment 2 bases; nucleotides outside the gene matches: 11. This CDR3 is built from 20 residues. Germline CDR1 MNHEY, CDR2 SMNVEV (reference sequence). The CDR3 loop reads CASSSATGLAGGPSKNIQYF. For the CDR3, the DNA is TGTGCCAGCAGTTCCGCCACGGGACTAGCGGGAGGGCCATCCAAAAACATTCAGTACTTC.

Points on this clone: The same CDR3 is also encoded by other DNA sequences in this sample. CDR3 DNA: TGCGCCAGCAGCTTGGATCGGCTAGCGGGAGAAAATGAGCAGTTCTTC. Its translation is CASSLDRLAGENEQFF. The V and J genes are TRBV5-1 and TRBJ2-1, with 10 bases identical to TRBD2. J was trimmed by 7 bases and V by 0 bases; bases with no gene match: 7. CDR1 SGHRS and CDR2 YFSETQ come from the germline V gene. CDR3 length: 16 residues.

V and J are TRBV2 and TRBJ2-1; TRBD2 aligns across 8 bases. The CDR3 totals 19 residues. CDR1 and CDR2 from the germline V gene are SNHLY and FYNNEI. The ends lost 0 bases at V and 8 bases at J; junction bases unmatched: 18. CDR3 amino acids: CASSEALQGVRTSGDEQFF. The CDR3 DNA is TGTGCCAGCAGTGAAGCGCTTCAAGGCGTTCGTACTAGCGGTGATGAGCAGTTCTTC.

The J gene is TRBJ2-3, the V gene TRBV7-9; D might be TRBD1 (6 bases). The germline gives CDR1 SEHNR, CDR2 FQNEAQ (reference sequence). This CDR3 contains 15 residues. V gave up 2 bases and J gave up 0 bases, with 9 bases separating them. The CDR3: CASSLRTDSTDTQYF. CDR3 nucleotide sequence: TGTGCCAGCAGCTTAAGGACAGATAGCACAGATACGCAGTATTTT.

The chain combines TRBV6-1 with TRBJ1-5, with TRBD1 as a possible D gene (5 bases). The CDR3 extends over 15 amino acids. Germline loops: CDR1 MNHNS, CDR2 SASEGT. V shed 5 bases and J shed 10 bases, with 21 bases lying between them. The CDR3 DNA reads as TGTGCCAGCAGTCTCCACCAAGGGGATAGGAACCCCCAGCATTTT. It yields the protein CASSLHQGDRNPQHF.

This clone was observed a handful of times. This rearrangement joins TRBV7-2 to TRBJ2-1; TRBD1 or TRBD2 may be the D gene (5 bases each). The germline V gene has CDR1 SGHTA and CDR2 FQGNSA. The CDR3 has 15 residues. The ends were cut back, 1 base at V and 2 bases at J, with 9 bases in the middle. The CDR3 region is CASSLVGTTYNEQFF. The CDR3 bases are TGTGCCAGCAGCTTAGTTGGGACGACCTACAATGAGCAGTTCTTC.

The chain carries TRBV19 and TRBJ2-7; 9 positions match TRBD1. The CDR3 runs to 13 residues. Per the germline V gene, CDR1 is LNHDA and CDR2 is SQIVND (reference sequence). With 11 bases clipped from V and 4 bases from J, the junction kept 9 bases outside the gene matches. In DNA form, the CDR3 reads TGTGCCTCCTCGGGACAGGGTTCATACGAGCAGTACGTC. The encoded protein is CASSGQGSYEQYV.

The chain couples TRBV18 to TRBJ1-2; no definite D call. Germline V lookup: CDR1 KGHSH, CDR2 LQKENI. This CDR3 spans 13 amino acids. Trimming removed 4 bases from V and 3 bases from J, with 9 bases in between. The CDR3: CASSLPGYYGYTF. The DNA for the CDR3 is TGTGCCAGCTCACTACCGGGATACTATGGCTACACCTTC.

The V call is TRBV7-2, the J call TRBJ2-5, with TRBD2 matching over 8 bases. Germline V gene sequence: CDR1 SGHTA, CDR2 FQGNSA. The V gene end was trimmed by 5 bases and the J gene end by 5 bases; junction bases not matched to a gene: 7. The length of the CDR3 is 14 residues. The CDR3 reads CASSPGLAFETQYF. CDR3 in DNA: TGTGCCAGCAGCCCCGGACTAGCTTTCGAGACCCAGTACTTC.

The rearrangement joins TRBV18 to TRBJ1-2; maybe TRBD1 (5 bases). Trimming took off 6 bases at V and 8 bases at J, with 28 bases between the two ends. The germline V gene encodes CDR1 KGHSH and CDR2 LQKENI. This CDR3 has 17 amino acids. CDR3: CASSIQGTTRTRKGYTF. The DNA of the CDR3 is TGTGCCAGCTCCATTCAAGGAACTACCCGGACAAGAAAAGGCTACACCTTC.

This clone has only a few counts. The rearrangement links TRBV5-4 to TRBJ1-1; D not certain. Germline CDR1 is SGHNT and CDR2 is YYREEE (reference sequence). The V end was cut by 2 bases, the J end by 1 base, with 6 bases between. The CDR3 contains 13 residues. CDR3 protein: CASSLRRNTEAFF. The CDR3 bases are TGTGCCAGCAGCTTAAGAAGGAACACTGAAGCTTTCTTT.

The V and J genes are TRBV5-1 and TRBJ2-3; 9 bases are shared with TRBD2. J was trimmed by 4 bases and V by 3 bases; bases with no gene match: 9. The CDR3 has 16 amino acids. Germline-derived CDR1 and CDR2 are SGHRS and YFSETQ. The chain's CDR3 is CASSSGLANPPDTQYF. The DNA of the CDR3 is TGCGCCAGCAGCTCGGGACTAGCAAATCCCCCAGATACGCAGTATTTT.

This rearrangement joins TRBV6-5 to TRBJ2-5, with D possibly being TRBD1 or TRBD2 (5 bases each). The better agreement between TRBJ2-7 and the DNA end casts doubt on the J call. Germline-derived CDR1 and CDR2 are MNHEY and SVGAGI. CDR3 size: 14 residues. The CDR3 coding sequence is TGTGCCAGCGGGGGACCGCGAAGGGCCTACGAGCAGTACTTC. Protein sequence: CASGGPRRAYEQYF.

V and J are TRBV19 and TRBJ1-1; perhaps TRBD1 as D (5 bases). Trimming shortened V by 5 bases and J by 10 bases, and 17 bases separated the two germline ends. Germline V gene data show CDR1 as LNHDA and CDR2 as SQIVND (reference sequence). CDR3 size: 13 residues. The CDR3 coding sequence is TGTGCCAGTAGTCCCTCAGGGTCGGAGGGAGCTTTCTTT. This sequence encodes CASSPSGSEGAFF.

In its sample, this clone was seen once. This chain uses TRBV5-1 with TRBJ1-4, with D unclear. Trimming cost V 0 bases and J 0 bases, with 9 bases left between them. CDR1 and CDR2 from the germline V gene are SGHRS and YFSETQ. The CDR3 is made up of 16 amino acids. Here the CDR3 reads CASSLDGPATNEKLFF. CDR3 DNA: TGCGCCAGCAGCTTGGACGGCCCTGCAACTAATGAAAAACTGTTTTTT.

The chain is built from TRBV5-1 and TRBJ2-2; D ambiguous. V was clipped by 4 bases and J by 1 base, with 11 bases between them. This CDR3 contains 15 residues. CDR1 SGHRS and CDR2 YFSETQ come from the germline V gene. In nucleotides, the CDR3 is TGCGCCAGCAGCCCGGTTAGCAGGAACACCGGGGAGCTGTTTTTT. It yields the protein CASSPVSRNTGELFF.

The chain links TRBV19 to TRBJ1-6; D is uncertain. V was shortened by 7 bases and J by 9 bases, with 22 bases between the two germline ends. Germline loops: CDR1 LNHDA, CDR2 SQIVND (reference sequence). This CDR3 has 16 residues. CDR3 nucleotides: TGTGCCAGTACACCGTCGTCGAGACCCCTTCGTTCACCCCTCCACTTT. Amino acid sequence: CASTPSSRPLRSPLHF.

This chain joins TRBV11-3 and TRBJ2-1; TRBD2 matches 12 bases. V gave up 7 bases and J gave up 0 bases; unmatched junction bases: 1. The CDR3 is 15 amino acids. Germline CDR1 and CDR2: SGHNT and YENEEA. The CDR3 protein is CASTTSGSSYNEQFF. The CDR3 nucleotides are TGTGCCAGCACGACTAGCGGGAGCTCCTACAATGAGCAGTTCTTC.

V is TRBV5-1 and J is TRBJ1-1; tentative D call: TRBD1 (5 bases). Trimming stripped 5 bases from V and 0 bases from J, with 11 bases between. Germline assignment: CDR1 SGHRS and CDR2 YFSETQ. CDR3 size: 14 residues. In DNA form, the CDR3 reads TGCGCCAGCAGATTAGACAGCTTGAACACTGAAGCTTTCTTT. Residues: CASRLDSLNTEAFF.

The J gene is TRBJ2-3, the V gene TRBV7-9, with 9 bases that match TRBD1. The CDR3 is 14 residues long. Germline CDR1 reads SEHNR; CDR2 reads FQNEAQ (reference sequence). The V gene end was trimmed by 5 bases and the J gene end by 3 bases; junction bases not matched to a gene: 3. The CDR3 coding sequence is TGTGCCAGCAGCCCGGACAGGGGTACAGATACGCAGTATTTT. It codes for CASSPDRGTDTQYF.

In its sample, this clone was seen once. The chain recombines TRBV5-1 with TRBJ1-2; D unresolved. CDR3 length: 15 amino acids. Germline-derived CDR1 and CDR2 are SGHRS and YFSETQ. Trimming took 3 bases from V and 5 from J, leaving 17 bases between them. The CDR3 DNA reads as TGCGCCAGCAGCTACGCGGAATTCGGATCGTATGGCTACACCTTC. It codes for CASSYAEFGSYGYTF.

The V gene is TRBV4-3, the J gene TRBJ2-7; D gene uncertain. CDR1 is LGHNA, CDR2 YSLEER, per germline. V was shortened by 0 bases and J by 6 bases, with 18 bases between the two germline ends. CDR3 size: 16 residues. CDR3 amino acids: CASSQEVTNCRPEQYV. The CDR3 DNA reads TGCGCCAGCAGCCAAGAGGTTACCAACTGCCGTCCCGAGCAGTACGTC.

The CDR3 DNA sequence: TGTGCCAGCAGCGTAGCTTTGCGGAGCACAGATACGCAGTATTTT. It translates to CASSVALRSTDTQYF. The chain combines TRBV9 with TRBJ2-3; D call uncertain. CDR1 is SGDLS, CDR2 YYNGEE, per germline. The CDR3 consists of 15 residues. V was clipped by 0 bases and J by 0 bases, with 8 bases between them. Complete variable domain (other parts from reference TRBV9 and TRBJ2-3): DSGVTQTPKHLITATGQRVTLRCSPRSGDLSVYWYQQSLDQGLQFLIQYYNGEERAKGNILERFSAQQFPDLHSELNLSSLELGDSALYFCASSVALRSTDTQYFGPGTRLTVL.